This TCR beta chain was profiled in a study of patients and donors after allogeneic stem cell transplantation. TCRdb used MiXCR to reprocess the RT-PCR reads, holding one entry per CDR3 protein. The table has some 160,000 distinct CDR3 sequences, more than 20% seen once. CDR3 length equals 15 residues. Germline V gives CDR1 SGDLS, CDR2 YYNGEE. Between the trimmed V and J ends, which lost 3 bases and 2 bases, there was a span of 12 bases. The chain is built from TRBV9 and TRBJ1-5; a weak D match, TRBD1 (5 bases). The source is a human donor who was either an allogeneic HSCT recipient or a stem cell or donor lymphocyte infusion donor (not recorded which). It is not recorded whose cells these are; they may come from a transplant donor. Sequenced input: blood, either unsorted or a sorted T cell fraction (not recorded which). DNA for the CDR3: TGTGCCAGCAGCGGGCCGGGGGGAGGCAATCAGCCCCAGCATTTT. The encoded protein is CASSGPGGGNQPQHF.